This note documents a single T cell receptor beta chain sequence. Its matching antigen is unknown. From the 5' RACE reads, TCRdb called clonotypes with MiXCR, one entry per CDR3 protein. The table lists under 50,000 distinct CDR3 sequences, 25% to 35% of them singletons. These data come from a study of T-cell memory formation after mild COVID-19. Turning to the study itself: In these data, TCR clusters were largely donor specific.

The CDR3 is made up of 15 amino acids. Study-wide results and limits: For contracting clones, CD4+ ones sat mainly in CM and EM, CD8+ in EMRA.

Sequenced material: PBMCs or a T cell subset sorted from them (not recorded which). This chain connects TRBV21-1 to TRBJ2-2. TRBV21-1 is a pseudogene. This TCR was recovered from a man in his late teens or twenties who had mild COVID-19 (a few samples of this study predate the infection). Cell type and time point are not known. CDR3 amino acids: CASSKAHFRAGELFF. DNA for the CDR3: TGTGCCAGCAGCAAAGCGCACTTCCGCGCCGGGGAGCTGTTTTTT.